These 24 T cell receptor beta chains were all obtained from the same sample, sequenced in a study of shared clonotypes between healthy human individuals. Data came from immunoSEQ multiplex PCR; TCRdb stores just in-frame clones and leaves some out. The sample lists some 2.3 million clones, more than 85% occurring once. Sequenced: naive CD4+ T cells from PBMCs. Subset specified: CD45RA+ positively selected. The receptors derive from a man aged 18 to 35 in good health. Some clones in this sample may be carry-over from other donors' samples.

This chain joins TRBV27 and TRBJ2-5; D assignment may be TRBD1 or TRBD2 (5 bases each). The CDR3 sequence is 14 residues long. The V and J ends lost 6 bases and 4 bases respectively, with 15 bases between them. CDR1 is MNHEY and CDR2 is SMNVEV in the germline V gene (reference sequence). CDR3 protein: CASSQYGTGETQYF. For the CDR3, the DNA is TGTGCCAGCAGCCAGTACGGGACGGGAGAGACCCAGTACTTC.

The chain combines TRBV19 with TRBJ2-3, with D tentatively TRBD1 or TRBD2 (6 bases each). Germline assignment: CDR1 LNHDA and CDR2 SQIVND (reference sequence). The CDR3 length is 14 residues. V was pared by 6 bases and J by 0 bases, with 10 bases between. In DNA form, the CDR3 reads TGTGCCAGTAGATGGGGGGCCAGCACAGATACGCAGTATTTT. As protein: CASRWGASTDTQYF.

The chain uses TRBV7-3 and TRBJ2-3; D is unclear. This CDR3 region has 14 residues. V lost 5 bases and J 4 bases, leaving 13 bases between the germline ends. From germline, CDR1 is SGHTA and CDR2 FQGTGA. DNA for the CDR3: TGTGCCAGCAGCCAAGGCTTAGCCGCAGATACGCAGTATTTT. Translation gives CASSQGLAADTQYF.

The gene calls are TRBV2 and TRBJ1-5; D is unresolved. Per the germline V gene, CDR1 is SNHLY and CDR2 is FYNNEI. CDR3 size: 15 residues. V lost 2 bases, J lost 0 bases, and 8 bases lay in between. DNA for the CDR3: TGTGCCAGCAGTGAACAAACAGCTAGCAATCAGCCCCAGCATTTT. Its translation is CASSEQTASNQPQHF.

The V call is TRBV7-9, the J call TRBJ1-4; D ambiguous. The CDR3 covers 12 residues. Germline CDR1 SEHNR, CDR2 FQNEAQ (reference sequence). Trimming stripped 5 bases from V and 4 bases from J, with 5 bases between. CDR3 bases: TGTGCCAGCAGCCGGGATAATGAAAAACTGTTTTTT. Its translation is CASSRDNEKLFF.

The V gene is TRBV4-1, the J gene TRBJ1-5, with TRBD1 matching over 7 bases. Germline assignment: CDR1 MGHRA and CDR2 YSYEKL. V lost 2 bases, J lost 4 bases, and 5 bases stayed unmatched. CDR3 length equals 15 residues. DNA for the CDR3: TGCGCCAGCAGCCAACGGGACAGCTTAAATCAGCCCCAGCATTTT. It yields the protein CASSQRDSLNQPQHF.

CDR3 coding DNA: TGTGCCAGCAGCGCCCGACAGGGCCTGAGCTCCTACGAGCAGTACTTC. Its protein is CASSARQGLSSYEQYF. The J gene is TRBJ2-7, the V gene TRBV5-5; 7 nucleotides match TRBD1. Germline V gene sequence: CDR1 SGHKS, CDR2 YYEKEE (reference sequence). This CDR3 has 16 residues. Trimming cost V 4 bases and J 0 bases; bases outside gene matches: 10. Full variable domain (rest looked up from reference TRBV5-5 and TRBJ2-7): DAGVTQSPTHLIKTRGQQVTLRCSPISGHKSVSWYQQVLGQGPQFIFQYYEKEERGRGNFPDRFSARQFPNYSSELNVNALLLGDSALYLCASSARQGLSSYEQYFGPGTRLTVT.

This chain joins TRBV18 and TRBJ2-3; 8 positions agree with TRBD2. Germline CDR1 and CDR2: KGHSH and LQKENI. The CDR3 covers 16 residues. The junction had 10 bases not matched to a gene; V was cut back by 4 bases and J by 4 bases. DNA of the CDR3: TGTGCCAGCTCACTCACAAGGACTAGCAGAGCAGATACGCAGTATTTT. Amino acids: CASSLTRTSRADTQYF.

In this sample, this clone turned up once. At the DNA level, this CDR3 is encoded by other sequences in the same sample as well. The chain uses TRBV9 and TRBJ2-2; D gene unclear. The CDR3 has 14 residues. Germline V gene lookup returns CDR1 SGDLS and CDR2 YYNGEE. V dropped 0 bases and J dropped 1 base, with 4 bases sitting between them. The CDR3 here is CASSVAVNTGELFF. CDR3 nucleotide sequence: TGTGCCAGCAGCGTAGCAGTGAACACCGGGGAGCTGTTTTTT.

This clone has only a few counts. The V and J genes are TRBV6-1 and TRBJ1-1; D is unresolved. The germline CDR1 and CDR2 sequences are MNHNS and SASEGT. V lost 4 bases and J 11 bases, leaving 11 bases between the germline ends. The length of the CDR3 is 11 residues. The CDR3 nucleotides are TGTGCCAGCAGTGCCCCGCGAAGGGCTTTCTTT. It encodes CASSAPRRAFF.

The V call is TRBV4-2, the J call TRBJ1-2, with unresolved D. The CDR3 runs 16 residues. V was cut by 0 bases and J by 8 bases, with 19 bases left in between. Germline values: CDR1 LGHNA, CDR2 YNFKEQ. The CDR3 reads CASSQDYLQSLGGYTF. For the CDR3, the DNA is TGTGCCAGCAGCCAAGATTATCTGCAGTCCCTGGGGGGCTACACCTTC.

The chain links TRBV9 to TRBJ2-3; weak D call: TRBD2 (5 bases). Germline CDR1 and CDR2: SGDLS and YYNGEE. CDR3 length: 14 amino acids. Trimming stripped 2 bases from V and 6 bases from J, with 13 bases between. The CDR3 coding sequence is TGTGCCAGCAGCGTGGTTCTGCGAGGGGATACGCAGTATTTT. Its protein is CASSVVLRGDTQYF. Drawing the rest from reference TRBV9 and TRBJ2-3, the complete variable domain is DSGVTQTPKHLITATGQRVTLRCSPRSGDLSVYWYQQSLDQGLQFLIQYYNGEERAKGNILERFSAQQFPDLHSELNLSSLELGDSALYFCASSVVLRGDTQYFGPGTRLTVL.

This chain joins TRBV29-1 and TRBJ1-2; D is undetermined. The germline V gene encodes CDR1 SQVTM and CDR2 ANQGSEA. V lost 4 bases to trimming and J lost 2 bases, with 11 bases between them. This CDR3 spans 13 amino acids. The CDR3 bases are TGCAGCGTTGCCCCCCGGAACAACTATGGCTACACCTTC. Translating gives CSVAPRNNYGYTF.

The sample holds a few counts of this clone. The genes are TRBV7-6 and TRBJ2-3, with D hard to call. Germline CDR1 reads SGHVS; CDR2 reads FNYEAQ. V was shortened by 2 bases and J by 8 bases, with 11 bases between the two germline ends. CDR3 length equals 13 residues. This CDR3 is CASSLWAWGTQYF. DNA of the CDR3: TGTGCCAGCAGCTTATGGGCCTGGGGTACGCAGTATTTT.

This chain joins TRBV11-1 and TRBJ2-7, with D possibly called TRBD1 or TRBD2 (5 bases each). This CDR3 region has 14 residues. Trimming shortened V by 5 bases and J by 4 bases, and 15 bases separated the two germline ends. Germline V gene sequence: CDR1 SGHAT, CDR2 FQDESV (reference sequence). The CDR3 DNA is TGTGCCAGCAGCCCTGGAGGACATCAATACGAGCAGTACTTC. It translates to CASSPGGHQYEQYF.

V gene TRBV28 combines with J gene TRBJ1-5, with D possibly TRBD1 on 5 matching bases. The CDR3 has 17 residues. Germline CDR1 is MDHEN and CDR2 is SYDVKM. Trimming removed 5 bases at V and 7 bases at J, with 24 bases between. CDR3 sequence reads: CASSPTQRGFVRQPQHF. CDR3 bases: TGTGCCAGCAGTCCCACCCAAAGGGGATTCGTCCGGCAGCCCCAGCATTTT.

The chain joins TRBV9 to TRBJ2-7; 8 nucleotides match TRBD1. CDR1 is SGDLS, CDR2 YYNGEE, per germline. This CDR3 spans 16 amino acids. After removal of 0 bases from V and 3 bases from J, the junction contained 8 bases not matched to a gene. The CDR3 nucleotides are TGTGCCAGCAGCGTAGATCCACAGGGGGTTAACTACGAGCAGTACTTC. Its protein product is CASSVDPQGVNYEQYF.

This sequence joins TRBV21-1 and TRBJ2-3; the table names TRBD2, a call not compared with the DNA. TRBV21-1 is a recognized pseudogene. CDR3 length equals 16 residues. The CDR3 spells CASSSLVAGHTDTQYF. The CDR3, as DNA: TGTGCCAGCAGCAGTTTAGTAGCGGGGCACACAGATACGCAGTATTTT.

This chain connects TRBV20-1 to TRBJ2-5; TRBD2 aligns across 9 bases. CDR3 size: 11 residues. Germline loops: CDR1 DFQATT, CDR2 SNEGSKA (reference sequence). The CDR3 bases are TGCAGGGGGACTAGCACAGAGACCCAGTACTTC. Its translation: CRGTSTETQYF.

V and J are TRBV6-6 and TRBJ2-1; the D is unclear. The CDR3 has 11 residues. Per germline, CDR1 MNHNY and CDR2 SVGAGI (reference sequence). Trimming took off 0 bases at V and 9 bases at J, with 3 bases between the two ends. CDR3 loop: CASSYSSEQFF. The CDR3, as DNA: TGTGCCAGCAGTTACTCGTCTGAGCAGTTCTTC.

V is TRBV5-4 and J is TRBJ2-1, with TRBD2 identical over 12 bases. CDR3 size: 17 residues. Germline values: CDR1 SGHNT, CDR2 YYREEE (reference sequence). The J segment lost 6 bases and the V segment lost 4 bases, leaving 11 bases of the junction unmatched. In nucleotides, the CDR3 is TGTGCCAGCAGCCGCGCTAGCGGGAGGGCCCAGGGCAATGAGCAGTTCTTC. Translation: CASSRASGRAQGNEQFF.

This rearrangement joins TRBV9 to TRBJ2-5; D may be TRBD2 (6 bases). The length of the CDR3 is 14 residues. Trimming pared 4 bases from V and 1 base from J, leaving 11 bases between. CDR1 is SGDLS, CDR2 YYNGEE, per germline. This chain's CDR3 is CASSIRETQETQYF. CDR3 nucleotides: TGTGCCAGCAGCATCCGGGAGACCCAAGAGACCCAGTACTTC.

The CDR3 sequence: CASSKYPSRDGANVLTF. The CDR3 region has the DNA TGTGCCAGTAGTAAGTATCCGTCAAGGGACGGGGCCAACGTCCTGACTTTC. The chain recombines TRBV19 with TRBJ2-6; D tentatively reads TRBD1 or TRBD2 (5 bases each). V was pared by 4 bases and J by 4 bases, with 17 bases between. The CDR3 totals 17 residues. Germline loops: CDR1 LNHDA, CDR2 SQIVND (reference sequence). Full variable domain (missing parts from reference TRBV19 and TRBJ2-6): DGGITQSPKYLFRKEGQNVTLSCEQNLNHDAMYWYRQDPGQGLRLIYYSQIVNDFQKGDIAEGYSVSREKKESFPLTVTSAQKNPTAFYLCASSKYPSRDGANVLTFGAGSRLTVL.

Concerning this clone: Other DNA sequences in the sample encode the same CDR3. The chain has TRBV2 and TRBJ1-5; a possible D gene is TRBD1 (5 bases). The CDR3 sequence is 14 residues long. Per the germline V gene, CDR1 is SNHLY and CDR2 is FYNNEI. V was pared by 3 bases and J by 4 bases, with 10 bases between. CDR3 residues: CASSEQGPNQPQHF. The CDR3 nucleotides are TGTGCCAGCAGTGAGCAGGGACCTAATCAGCCCCAGCATTTT.